This TCR beta chain stems from a study of T cell responses to AZD1222 COVID-19 vaccine. About this clone itself: Its specificity is not known.

Findings of the study overall: Clonal diversity was possibly underestimated, and white British individuals and females predominated among donors. Targets within unmutated variant regions were reportedly found for nearly half of spike-specific TCRs. The number of AZD1222 recipients seropositive at baseline was only six. The span of vaccine-associated CD4 TCRs extended across spike, with dominance at 160-218 and 743-854.

The CDR3 is made up of 22 amino acids. Some clones are missing from TCRdb's copy, which holds only in-frame ones; the method was immunoSEQ multiplex PCR. The table records about 160,000 clones, around 90% of them present only once. Sequencing was performed on peripheral blood, taken on day 0 of AZD1222 vaccination. This TCR derives from an adult in good health. V and J are TRBV21-1 and TRBJ2-3; the table calls TRBD2, which could not be checked here. TRBV21-1 is shown as a pseudogene. This chain's CDR3 is CASSYQGEWGLAGLTGGDTQYF. CDR3 nucleotide sequence: TGTGCCAGCAGCTATCAGGGGGAGTGGGGACTAGCGGGTCTAACGGGTGGGGATACGCAGTATTTT.